This is a list of T cell receptor beta chains from one sample in a study of human T cells and chemical hapten exposure. TCRdb fed the RACE reads into MiXCR, producing one record per CDR3 protein. The profile shows roughly 51,000 distinct CDR3 sequences, approximately 9.9% of them singletons. The sample in question was whole blood, obtained in connection with sensitization to the hapten diphenylcyclopropenone (DPC). All receptors come from a man aged 35-49 years with alopecia areata. Some clones in this sample may be carry-over from other donors' samples. CDR3s include the opening cysteine and the closing phenylalanine or tryptophan. D genes are given only for firm matches. Expanded clones get a size class; other rows say once, few or many, or leave the size out.

>TRBV5-1|.|.|TRBJ1-6
TGCGCCAGCAGCAACTCAGGGTGGGACTCACCCCTCCACTTT
CASSNSGWDSPLHF
>TRBV19|many|.|TRBJ2-7
TGTGCCAGTAGTATAGGAAGCCTAGCCGGCTCCTACGAGCAGTACTTC
CASSIGSLAGSYEQYF
>TRBV5-6|.|TRBD1|TRBJ2-7
TGTGCCAGCAGCCTTTCCGACAGGGGTGTCGACGAGCAGTACTTC
CASSLSDRGVDEQYF
>TRBV5-1|many|.|TRBJ1-2
TGCGCCAGCAGCTTGGAGCCAGGGCTCCCCCCATCGGGCTACACCTTC
CASSLEPGLPPSGYTF
>TRBV9|many|.|TRBJ2-2
TGTGCCAGCAGCGTAGCTTTTGCAAACACCGGGGAGCTGTTTTTT
CASSVAFANTGELFF
>TRBV12-3/TRBV12-4|.|TRBD1|TRBJ2-7
TGTGCCAGCAGTTTAGGCCAGGGGGTCAACGAGCAGTACTTC
CASSLGQGVNEQYF
>TRBV28|many|.|TRBJ1-5
TGTGCCAGCAGTTTACAGGGTGCAACTCAGCCCCAGCATTTT
CASSLQGATQPQHF
>TRBV28|few|.|TRBJ2-7
TGTGCCACCAAGTCGGTCTACGAGCAGTACTTC
CATKSVYEQYF
>TRBV27|.|TRBD2|TRBJ2-7
TGTGCCAGCAGTACAAGACCGGGACTAGCGGGAGACGTGCAGTACTTC
CASSTRPGLAGDVQYF
>TRBV18|many|.|TRBJ1-1
TGTGCCAGCTCACCTCTCCCAGGAGAGAACACTGAAGCTTTCTTT
CASSPLPGENTEAFF
>TRBV6-5|many|.|TRBJ1-1
TGTGCCAGCAAACTACAAGGGAACACTGAAGCTTTCTTT
CASKLQGNTEAFF
>TRBV10-1|.|.|TRBJ2-5
TGCGCCAGCAGTGATATGAGGATGGAGACCCAGTACTTC
CASSDMRMETQYF
>TRBV7-6|many|.|TRBJ2-2
TGTGCCAGCAGCTTAGGAGGGGGGTCCCGACAGACTACCGGGGAGCTGTTTTTT
CASSLGGGSRQTTGELFF
>TRBV6-5|few|TRBD1|TRBJ1-2
TGTGCCAGCAGTCGCGGGACAGGGGGTGCTGGCTACACCTTC
CASSRGTGGAGYTF
>TRBV28|.|TRBD2|TRBJ2-1
TGTGCCAGCAGTTTATTCGCTAGCGGGGGCTACAATGAGCAGTTCTTC
CASSLFASGGYNEQFF
>TRBV5-1|many|TRBD1|TRBJ1-2
TGCGCCAGCAGCTTGGGGACAGGGGTGTTGAACTATGGCTACACCTTC
CASSLGTGVLNYGYTF
>TRBV7-2|.|TRBD2|TRBJ2-1
TGTGCCAGCAACCCTAGCGGGAAAGGAAATGAGCAGTTCTTC
CASNPSGKGNEQFF
>TRBV7-8|.|.|TRBJ2-1
TGTGCCAGCAGCATCCCCGGGACAACAAATGAGGAGCAGTTCTTC
CASSIPGTTNEEQFF
>TRBV7-9|many|TRBD1|TRBJ2-5
TGTGCCAGCAGCCGCGGACCCTTTGGACAGGGGCAAGAGACCCAGTACTTC
CASSRGPFGQGQETQYF
>TRBV10-3|many|TRBD2|TRBJ2-1
TGTGCCATCATGGGACTAGATGCCAATGAGCAGTTCTTC
CAIMGLDANEQFF
>TRBV25-1|.|.|TRBJ2-7
TGTGCCAGCAGTGGACAGGACGGGCCATACGAGCAGTACTTC
CASSGQDGPYEQYF
>TRBV6-5|.|.|TRBJ2-2
TGTGCCAGCGGGGATACGAACACCGGGGAGCTGTTTTTT
CASGDTNTGELFF
>TRBV9|many|.|TRBJ2-3
TGTGCCAGCAGCGTAGTTCCAGATACGCAGTATTTT
CASSVVPDTQYF
>TRBV29-1|many|.|TRBJ2-5
TGCAGCGTTGAAGATGGCGGAACCAAAGAGACCCAGTACTTC
CSVEDGGTKETQYF
>TRBV28|many|TRBD2|TRBJ2-1
TGTGCCAGCAGTTCATGGTCTAGCGGGGCAGAGCAGTTCTTC
CASSSWSSGAEQFF
>TRBV7-8|many|TRBD2|TRBJ2-1
TGTGCCAGCAGCTTTGGAGCGGGAGTCGGCGGGGATGAGCAGTTCTTC
CASSFGAGVGGDEQFF
>TRBV28|few|TRBD1|TRBJ2-1
TGTGCCAGCAGTTTTGAAAGGACAGGGGGCGAAAAGTTCTTC
CASSFERTGGEKFF
>TRBV6-1|.|.|TRBJ1-1
TGTGCCAGCAGTGATCCTGGCCTGTACACTGAAGCTTTCTTT
CASSDPGLYTEAFF
>TRBV7-9|many|TRBD1|TRBJ2-3
TGTGCCAGCAGCGGACAGGGGGCGCGAGCAGATACGCAGTATTTT
CASSGQGARADTQYF
>TRBV6-6|many|.|TRBJ2-2
TGTGCCAGCGGGGAGTTAATTTACACCGGGGAGCTGTTTTTT
CASGELIYTGELFF
>TRBV29-1|many|TRBD1|TRBJ2-7
TGCAGCGTTGAAGGATGGACAGGGGGCCACGAGCAGTACTTC
CSVEGWTGGHEQYF
>TRBV6-2/TRBV6-3|few|.|TRBJ2-3
TGTGCCAGCAGGCTCTCCGGGATGATAAGCACAGATACGCAGTATTTT
CASRLSGMISTDTQYF
>TRBV9|many|.|TRBJ2-2
TGTGCCAGCAGCCCCCTGAGGCACGGCGGGGAGCTGTTTTTT
CASSPLRHGGELFF
>TRBV12-3/TRBV12-4|.|TRBD2|TRBJ2-7
TGTGCCAGCACCCTAGCGGGAGGGCCTTTCGAGCAGTACTTC
CASTLAGGPFEQYF